This T cell receptor beta chain was retrieved from a study of blood T cell repertoires in COVID-19. Background on the study: PBMCs, B-cell-depleted T cells, or T cells were the source of the cDNA or gDNA that made up the material.

Per germline, CDR1 ENHRY and CDR2 SYGVKD. The J segment lost 5 bases and the V segment lost 0 bases, leaving 6 bases of the junction unmatched. The CDR3 runs to 16 residues. Authors' data handling: Estimation of nucleated cell counts relied on the amplification of reference gene primers. Using immunoSEQ multiplex PCR, the repertoire was profiled, and TCRdb retains in-frame clones only, with some absent. The D gene and trimming were derived from the DNA, and the V and J assignments and clone size from that table. This table holds about 150,000 clones, about 80% found once. V and J are TRBV10-3 and TRBJ1-5; 8 positions agree with TRBD1. What was sequenced was peripheral blood. The clonotype originates from a human donor in a cohort sampled during active COVID-19. The CDR3 sequence: CAISESRTGLDQPQHF. CDR3 DNA: TGTGCCATCAGTGAGTCCCGGACAGGGCTGGATCAGCCCCAGCATTTT.